This note documents a single T cell receptor beta chain sequence. The entry originates in a study of blood T cell repertoires in COVID-19. In the study overall: Acute and convalescent COVID-19 samples came from the United States, Italy and Spain. Sources were T cells, B-cell-depleted T cells, or PBMCs; the material itself was cDNA or gDNA.

The V and J ends lost 4 bases and 5 bases, in that order; junction bases with no gene match: 13. Per germline, CDR1 MNHEY and CDR2 SVGAGI. CDR3 length: 16 residues. As handled by the study authors: Using reference gene primer amplification, nucleated cell counts were estimated. Measured with immunoSEQ multiplex PCR; TCRdb has only the in-frame clones, and not every one. V and J calls and clone size are those listed in that table; D and trimming were worked out from the DNA. The sample yields 55,000 to 75,000 clones, around 79% seen once. Sequencing used peripheral blood. The clonotype was recovered from a man in his 60s with acute or convalescent COVID-19. The chain uses TRBV6-5 and TRBJ2-7; 8 bases fit TRBD2. CDR3 protein: CASSLTFSGSDNEQYF. CDR3 bases: TGTGCCAGCAGTTTGACCTTCAGCGGGAGCGACAACGAGCAGTACTTC.